What follows are 15 T cell receptor beta chains derived from one specimen sequenced in a study of blood T cell repertoires in COVID-19. This table comes from immunoSEQ multiplex PCR, and its TCRdb copy is limited to in-frame clones, with some not included. The data show some 70,000 clones, around 86% seen once. Specimen: peripheral blood. These receptors were collected from a man aged 50-59 years with active COVID-19.

The rearrangement joins TRBV27 to TRBJ2-7; perhaps TRBD2 as D (7 bases). The germline gives CDR1 MNHEY, CDR2 SMNVEV (reference sequence). CDR3 length equals 14 residues. Trimming removed 4 bases from V and 1 base from J, with 11 bases in between. CDR3 sequence: CASSSRGGSYEQYF. CDR3 nucleotides: TGTGCCAGCAGTTCAAGGGGGGGGTCCTACGAGCAGTACTTC.

V gene TRBV5-8 combines with J gene TRBJ1-1, with a weak D call TRBD1 (5 bases). The ends were cut back, 2 bases at V and 2 bases at J, with 16 bases in the middle. Germline CDR1 reads SGHTS; CDR2 reads YDEGEE. This CDR3 spans 16 amino acids. The CDR3 spells CASSFGYRRSNTEAFF. The CDR3 DNA sequence: TGTGCCAGCAGCTTTGGGTACAGGCGGAGTAACACTGAAGCTTTCTTT.

The V call is TRBV7-2, the J call TRBJ2-5; D remains unclear. The CDR3 contains 16 residues. The V and J ends lost 2 bases and 0 bases respectively, with 13 bases between them. CDR1 SGHTA and CDR2 FQGNSA come from the germline V gene. The CDR3 nucleotides read TGTGCCAGCAGCTTAAATCAGGTCGGAAACCAAGAGACCCAGTACTTC. This translates into CASSLNQVGNQETQYF.

V is TRBV13 and J is TRBJ2-2, with TRBD2 matching 9 bases. V shed 1 base and J 7 bases; nucleotides not matched to a gene: 10. Germline V gene data show CDR1 as PRHDT and CDR2 as FYEKMQ (reference sequence). CDR3 length equals 17 residues. The CDR3 loop reads CASSLAVAGGLFGELFF. CDR3 sequence (DNA): TGTGCCAGCAGCTTAGCGGTTGCGGGGGGGCTTTTCGGGGAGCTGTTTTTT.

The chain employs TRBV18 and TRBJ1-1; tentatively, D is TRBD1 (6 bases). This CDR3 region has 15 residues. Germline V gives CDR1 KGHSH, CDR2 LQKENI. Between the trimmed V and J ends, which lost 3 bases and 6 bases, there was a span of 17 bases. CDR3 protein: CASSPFTGKRAEAFF. The CDR3 bases are TGTGCCAGCTCACCTTTTACAGGGAAAAGAGCTGAAGCTTTCTTT.

This clone was detected a few times. J is TRBJ1-6 and V is TRBV11-2; tentative D call: TRBD1 (5 bases). Germline V CDR1 and CDR2: SGHAT, FQNNGV. Trimming stripped 5 bases from V and 9 bases from J, with 17 bases between. This CDR3 is 15 amino acids long. CDR3 DNA sequence: TGTGCCAGCAGCCCGGGAGCCGGCGGGGGTTCACCCCTCCACTTT. It encodes CASSPGAGGGSPLHF.

This clone is a singleton in its sample. The J gene is TRBJ2-7, the V gene TRBV5-6, with D uncertain. The CDR3 is made up of 13 amino acids. The V gene's germline CDR1 is SGHDT and CDR2 YYEEEE. The germline V and J ends were trimmed by 3 bases and 3 bases, with 10 bases remaining between them. Here the CDR3 DNA reads TGTGCCAGCAGCTATGACTTTTACTACGAGCAGTACTTC. Amino acids: CASSYDFYYEQYF.

V is TRBV28 and J is TRBJ2-1; weak D call: TRBD1 (6 bases). The CDR3 loop spans 15 amino acids. Trimming pared 3 bases from V and 1 base from J, leaving 10 bases between. The V gene's germline CDR1 is MDHEN and CDR2 SYDVKM. The CDR3 loop is CASSFDRSSYNEQFF. The CDR3 nucleotides are TGTGCCAGCAGTTTTGACAGGTCATCCTACAATGAGCAGTTCTTC.

The chain uses TRBV15 and TRBJ2-1, with TRBD1 matching over 7 bases. CDR1 and CDR2 (germline): LNHNV, YYDKDF (reference sequence). This CDR3 region has 16 residues. Unmatched junction bases numbered 7, after V lost 3 bases and J lost 2 bases. The CDR3 DNA sequence: TGTGCCACCAGCAGTCTATCGGGACAGCCCTACAATGAGCAGTTCTTC. Residues: CATSSLSGQPYNEQFF. Supplemented by reference TRBV15 and TRBJ2-1, the full variable domain reads DAMVIQNPRYQVTQFGKPVTLSCSQTLNHNVMYWYQQKSSQAPKLLFHYYDKDFNNEADTPDNFQSRRPNTSFCFLDIRSPGLGDTAMYLCATSSLSGQPYNEQFFGPGTRLTVL.

This clone was counted between two and nine times. The chain is built from TRBV6-5 and TRBJ2-7; TRBD2 might be the D (7 bases). V lost 3 bases and J lost 4, with 13 bases in between. CDR1 MNHEY and CDR2 SVGAGI come from the germline V gene. CDR3 size: 14 residues. For the CDR3, the DNA is TGTGCCAGCAGTTATGGGGGCGGGGGTTACGAGCAGTACTTC. As protein: CASSYGGGGYEQYF.

J is TRBJ1-5 and V is TRBV28; tentatively, D is TRBD1 (5 bases). Germline values: CDR1 MDHEN, CDR2 SYDVKM. V lost 2 bases and J 1 base, leaving 21 bases between the germline ends. The CDR3 is made up of 19 amino acids. CDR3 residues: CASSLLLITRDSSNQPQHF. In DNA form, the CDR3 reads TGTGCCAGCAGTTTACTTCTTATTACCCGGGACTCGAGCAATCAGCCCCAGCATTTT.

This sequence joins TRBV6-5 and TRBJ1-1; D perhaps matches TRBD1 (6 bases). The ends were cut back, 0 bases at V and 1 base at J, with 9 bases in the middle. This CDR3 is 15 amino acids long. Germline loops: CDR1 MNHEY, CDR2 SVGAGI. The CDR3 DNA reads as TGTGCCAGCAGTTACTCGATGACAGGGAACACTGAAGCTTTCTTT. Protein: CASSYSMTGNTEAFF.

This clone was detected only once. The chain recombines TRBV29-1 with TRBJ1-4; no reliable D call. The CDR3 is 14 amino acids. Germline CDR1 and CDR2: SQVTM and ANQGSEA. V lost 4 bases and J 0 bases, leaving 9 bases between the germline ends. Here the CDR3 DNA reads TGCAGCGTTGGGGCTCTTGCAACTAATGAAAAACTGTTTTTT. Protein product: CSVGALATNEKLFF.

CDR3 DNA sequence: TGTGCCAGCTCACCACTGGCGGGGCGTCGGGAGACCCAGTACTTC. Translation: CASSPLAGRRETQYF. The J gene is TRBJ2-5, the V gene TRBV18; a weak D match, TRBD2 (6 bases). CDR3 size: 15 residues. Germline V gene data show CDR1 as KGHSH and CDR2 as LQKENI. Trimming took off 1 base at V and 5 bases at J, with 14 bases between the two ends.

The chain carries TRBV7-2 and TRBJ2-3; 14 bases are shared with TRBD2. The CDR3 is made up of 17 amino acids. The V segment lost 5 bases and the J segment 5 bases; nucleotides outside the gene matches: 9. CDR1 and CDR2 (germline): SGHTA, FQGNSA. The CDR3 DNA sequence: TGTGCCAGCAGCCCTCGGACTAGCGGGGGGTGGTTAGATACGCAGTATTTT. Translated: CASSPRTSGGWLDTQYF.